The clone carrying this T cell receptor (beta chain) was found a few times. The table came from immunoSEQ multiplex PCR; TCRdb's copy has only in-frame clones and leaves some out. Seen here are over 200,000 clones, about 80% observed once, and the top ten hold approximately 15%. These data come from a study of blood T cell repertoires in COVID-19. As for the study in general: Whether acute or convalescent, the COVID-19 samples came from the United States, Italy and Spain.

The CDR3 has 12 residues. V shed 7 bases and J shed 8 bases, with 9 bases lying between them. This TCR was sampled from a man in his forties or fifties who had recovered from COVID-19. This chain joins TRBV12-3 or TRBV12-4 and TRBJ1-6; D not certain. Sequencing input: PBMCs or T cells enriched from blood (not recorded which). The CDR3 is CASTNGDSPLHF. CDR3 in DNA: TGTGCCAGCACTAACGGGGATTCACCCCTCCACTTT.